These 21 T cell receptor beta chains were sequenced from one sample in a study of T-cell memory formation after mild COVID-19. Via MiXCR, TCRdb re-called the 5' RACE reads, giving one row per CDR3 protein. The sample carries around 90,000 distinct CDR3 sequences, 10% to 15% recorded once. Sequencing input: PBMCs or a T cell subset sorted from them (not recorded which). All receptors derive from an adult woman who had mild COVID-19 (a few samples of this study predate the infection). Cell type and time point are not known.

A few counts support this clonotype. The chain joins TRBV7-8 to TRBJ2-1; D is perhaps TRBD1 or TRBD2 (5 bases each). This CDR3 region has 14 residues. V was shortened by 4 bases and J by 4 bases, with 11 bases between the two germline ends. Germline-derived CDR1 and CDR2 are SGHVS and FQNEAQ. The CDR3 sequence is CASSYTGTYNEQFF. Written as DNA, the CDR3 is TGTGCCAGCAGCTATACCGGGACGTACAATGAGCAGTTCTTC.

This rearrangement joins TRBV29-1 to TRBJ2-1, with D perhaps assigned TRBD1 or TRBD2 (6 bases each). V lost 6 bases and J 10 bases, leaving 16 bases between the germline ends. Looked up from germline, CDR1 is SQVTM and CDR2 is ANQGSEA. The CDR3 has 12 amino acids. This chain's CDR3 is CSVGGLRIEQFF. Written as DNA, the CDR3 is TGCAGCGTGGGGGGCCTAAGAATAGAGCAGTTCTTC.

This clonotype has more than one count but fewer than ten. The chain joins TRBV4-1 to TRBJ2-2; D not certain. Trimming shortened V by 0 bases and J by 4 bases, and 3 bases separated the two germline ends. Germline CDR1 reads MGHRA; CDR2 reads YSYEKL. This CDR3 has 13 amino acids. The DNA of the CDR3 is TGCGCCAGCAGCCAAGAATCCACCGGGGAGCTGTTTTTT. The encoded protein is CASSQESTGELFF.

This clonotype has a handful of counts. The chain combines TRBV5-1 with TRBJ2-3, with TRBD1 identical over 8 bases. Germline values: CDR1 SGHRS, CDR2 YFSETQ. With V trimmed by 4 bases and J by 6 bases, 4 bases remained unmatched. CDR3 size: 13 residues. CDR3 sequence: CASSPNRGDTQYF. The CDR3 nucleotides read TGCGCCAGCAGCCCGAACAGGGGGGATACGCAGTATTTT.

The sample holds a few counts of this clonotype. The chain employs TRBV7-8 and TRBJ2-2, with D tentatively TRBD1 or TRBD2 (5 bases each). Trimming removed 8 bases from V and 1 base from J, with 17 bases in between. From germline, CDR1 is SGHVS and CDR2 FQNEAQ. The CDR3 contains 16 residues. The chain's CDR3 is CASPFDGTENTGELFF. The DNA for the CDR3 is TGTGCCAGCCCCTTTGACGGGACGGAGAACACCGGGGAGCTGTTTTTT. Using reference TRBV7-8 and TRBJ2-2 for the parts outside the CDR3, the full variable domain is GAGVSQSPRYKVAKRGQDVALRCDPISGHVSLFWYQQALGQGPEFLTYFQNEAQLDKSGLPSDRFFAERPEGSVSTLKIQRTQQEDSAVYLCASPFDGTENTGELFFGEGSRLTVL.

This clonotype was counted a few times. The J gene is TRBJ2-7, the V gene TRBV6-6; D unresolved. The CDR3 length is 11 residues. The germline CDR1 and CDR2 sequences are MNHNY and SVGAGI (reference sequence). Trimming pared 6 bases from V and 0 bases from J, leaving 3 bases between. CDR3 in DNA: TGTGCCAGCAGAAGCTCCTACGAGCAGTACTTC. Its protein is CASRSSYEQYF.

The gene calls are TRBV7-9 and TRBJ1-1; possibly TRBD1 for D (5 bases). V gave up 4 bases and J gave up 4 bases, with 13 bases separating them. The CDR3 has 14 amino acids. Germline CDR1 SEHNR, CDR2 FQNEAQ (reference sequence). The CDR3 nucleotides are TGTGCCAGCAGCTATCAGTTGGGGGGCACTGAAGCTTTCTTT. It encodes CASSYQLGGTEAFF.

The rearrangement joins TRBV9 to TRBJ2-3, with D perhaps matching TRBD2 (6 bases). The V end was cut by 3 bases, the J end by 2 bases, with 13 bases between. The CDR3 loop spans 15 amino acids. CDR1 and CDR2 from the germline V gene are SGDLS and YYNGEE. CDR3 DNA sequence: TGTGCCAGCAGCGCGGGACTCCCACACACAGATACGCAGTATTTT. It specifies CASSAGLPHTDTQYF.

This clonotype was seen a handful of times. The rearrangement joins TRBV24-1 to TRBJ2-1; D ambiguous. The CDR3 runs 13 residues. Trimming took off 7 bases at V and 6 bases at J, with 12 bases between the two ends. Germline CDR1 and CDR2: KGHDR and SFDVKD. The CDR3 bases are TGTGCCACCAGAGAGGAATCGGGCAATGAGCAGTTCTTC. Translation gives CATREESGNEQFF.

In its sample, this clonotype was seen a few times. The chain combines TRBV2 with TRBJ2-7; D ambiguous. The ends were cut back, 4 bases at V and 4 bases at J, with 11 bases in the middle. Looked up from germline, CDR1 is SNHLY and CDR2 is FYNNEI. The CDR3 spans 13 residues. CDR3 sequence: CASSGRSDYEQYF. CDR3 nucleotides: TGTGCCAGCAGTGGCAGGTCGGATTACGAGCAGTACTTC.

This clonotype was counted a few times. The rearrangement uses TRBV7-8 and TRBJ1-2; possible D gene TRBD1, 5 bases. The CDR3 is 16 residues long. The germline V and J ends were trimmed by 4 bases and 5 bases, with 20 bases remaining between them. Germline assignment: CDR1 SGHVS and CDR2 FQNEAQ. CDR3: CASSYSPGREVYGYTF. CDR3 nucleotides: TGTGCCAGCAGCTATAGCCCCGGCAGGGAGGTTTATGGCTACACCTTC.

The chain recombines TRBV20-1 with TRBJ1-1; D is unresolved. The CDR3 extends over 13 amino acids. Trimming pared 3 bases from V and 3 bases from J, leaving 11 bases between. The germline CDR1 and CDR2 sequences are DFQATT and SNEGSKA (reference sequence). CDR3 DNA: TGCAGTGCTAGGCACCTCACGGACACTGAAGCTTTCTTT. This codes for CSARHLTDTEAFF.

The V call is TRBV29-1, the J call TRBJ2-7; unclear D gene. The V end was cut by 2 bases, the J end by 2 bases, with 10 bases between. The CDR3 spans 13 residues. Germline-derived CDR1 and CDR2 are SQVTM and ANQGSEA. Here the CDR3 reads CSVETRTAYEQYF. The CDR3 DNA reads as TGCAGCGTTGAAACACGGACGGCCTACGAGCAGTACTTC.

The chain has TRBV24-1 and TRBJ2-5; no firm D call. Germline loops: CDR1 KGHDR, CDR2 SFDVKD. The CDR3 has 17 amino acids. V was pared by 0 bases and J by 1 base, with 14 bases between. The CDR3 sequence is CATSDLRAVGAQETQYF. In DNA form, the CDR3 reads TGTGCCACCAGTGATTTGCGGGCAGTTGGCGCCCAAGAGACCCAGTACTTC.

The V and J genes are TRBV9 and TRBJ1-1, with a tentative D call TRBD1 (5 bases). The CDR3 is 14 amino acids. V gave up 3 bases and J gave up 6 bases, with 15 bases separating them. Germline CDR1 reads SGDLS; CDR2 reads YYNGEE. The CDR3: CASSGDQGSAEAFF. The CDR3 DNA sequence: TGTGCCAGCAGCGGAGACCAGGGTAGTGCTGAAGCTTTCTTT.

The V gene is TRBV29-1, the J gene TRBJ2-7; 9 nucleotides match TRBD1. Per germline, CDR1 SQVTM and CDR2 ANQGSEA. V shed 3 bases and J 0 bases; nucleotides not matched to a gene: 6. The CDR3 length is 15 residues. The CDR3 DNA reads TGCAGCGTTGACCCGGGACAGGGTGGCTCCTACGAGCAGTACTTC. Protein: CSVDPGQGGSYEQYF.

This rearrangement joins TRBV5-1 to TRBJ2-7, with 10 bases identical to TRBD2. V shed 0 bases, J shed 5 bases, and the junction held 5 bases outside the gene matches. CDR3 length equals 15 residues. Germline V gives CDR1 SGHRS, CDR2 YFSETQ. DNA for the CDR3: TGCGCCAGCAGCTTGGCGGCTAGCGGGGGTCACGAGCAGTACTTC. Translation: CASSLAASGGHEQYF.

The V call is TRBV12-3 or TRBV12-4, the J call TRBJ2-1; no firm D call. CDR3 size: 12 residues. V lost 3 bases, J lost 2 bases, and 2 bases lay in between. CDR3 bases: TGTGCCAGCAGTTTTCCCTACAATGAGCAGTTCTTC. Protein product: CASSFPYNEQFF.

This clonotype was counted at least ten times. This rearrangement joins TRBV9 to TRBJ2-7; D is unclear. Per the germline V gene, CDR1 is SGDLS and CDR2 is YYNGEE. V was pared by 0 bases and J by 7 bases, with 11 bases between. The CDR3 spans 13 residues. CDR3: CASSVAWADEQYF. In DNA, the CDR3 is TGTGCCAGCAGCGTAGCTTGGGCTGATGAGCAGTACTTC.

This clonotype has more than one count but fewer than ten. CDR3 nucleotide sequence: TGTGCCAGCAGCTCAGAGATCCAGGGGGTCCGGGATGGCTACACCTTC. Amino acid sequence: CASSSEIQGVRDGYTF. The rearrangement joins TRBV7-8 to TRBJ1-2; 7 bases are a match to TRBD1. Germline V gives CDR1 SGHVS, CDR2 FQNEAQ. This CDR3 spans 16 amino acids. Trimming at V came to 4 bases and at J to 6 bases, leaving 14 bases not matched to a gene.

This clonotype was seen a few times. The chain links TRBV19 to TRBJ2-1, with D maybe TRBD2 (5 bases). Trimming cost V 6 bases and J 3 bases, with 6 bases left between them. Germline-derived CDR1 and CDR2 are LNHDA and SQIVND (reference sequence). The CDR3 covers 12 residues. This CDR3 is CASRSGYNEQFF. The CDR3 DNA reads TGTGCCAGTAGGAGCGGCTACAATGAGCAGTTCTTC.